Each of the 14 T cell receptor beta chains below was sequenced from the same sample in a study of a mutant IDH1 vaccine in newly diagnosed glioma. Their cognate antigens are unknown. Described time point: week 5, during vaccination. A single vaccine dose contained 300 ug of mutant IDH1 20-mer peptide, and topical imiquimod was used with it. Assay: immunoSEQ multiplex PCR; the TCRdb copy retains only in-frame clones and omits some. The sample lists under 30,000 clones, 77% seen once, with about 9.4% in the top ten. The material was PBMCs, obtained from a glioma patient whose treatment included an IDH1 peptide vaccine. Every receptor here comes from a man aged 40-49 years with glioma.

By share, this clone ranks as medium-sized. V is TRBV5-6 and J is TRBJ2-7, with TRBD2 matching over 11 bases. With 0 bases clipped from V and 2 bases from J, the junction kept 4 bases outside the gene matches. This CDR3 is 16 amino acids long. Germline CDR1 is SGHDT and CDR2 is YYEEEE. The CDR3 spells CASSLALGLAAYEQYV. The CDR3 DNA reads TGTGCCAGCAGCTTGGCCTTGGGACTAGCGGCCTACGAGCAGTACGTC.

The chain is built from TRBV14 and TRBJ1-4, with unresolved D. The CDR3 has 13 amino acids. The germline V gene encodes CDR1 SGHDN and CDR2 FVKESK. V shed 4 bases and J shed 5 bases, with 8 bases lying between them. The CDR3 bases are TGTGCCAGCAGCCTGGCTCTGAATGAAAAACTGTTTTTT. Translating gives CASSLALNEKLFF.

The gene calls are TRBV15 and TRBJ2-1; TRBD1 matches at 10 bases. The trim removed 4 bases at V and 7 bases at J, leaving 7 bases unmatched. The germline V gene encodes CDR1 LNHNV and CDR2 YYDKDF (reference sequence). The CDR3 is 15 amino acids. CDR3 residues: CATSKGTGDSNEQFF. CDR3 bases: TGTGCCACCAGCAAGGGGACAGGGGACTCAAATGAGCAGTTCTTC. Using reference TRBV15 and TRBJ2-1 for the parts outside the CDR3, the full variable domain is DAMVIQNPRYQVTQFGKPVTLSCSQTLNHNVMYWYQQKSSQAPKLLFHYYDKDFNNEADTPDNFQSRRPNTSFCFLDIRSPGLGDTAMYLCATSKGTGDSNEQFFGPGTRLTVL.

The count of this clone is one. V and J are TRBV19 and TRBJ2-7, with D tentatively TRBD1 or TRBD2 (5 bases each). CDR1 and CDR2 (germline): LNHDA, SQIVND (reference sequence). The V end was cut by 1 base, the J end by 5 bases, with 21 bases between. The CDR3 is 17 amino acids. The CDR3 nucleotides are TGTGCCAGTAGTATAGTTCCGTCGGGGCCCCACCCTGACGAGCAGTACTTC. Translating gives CASSIVPSGPHPDEQYF. Full variable domain (rest looked up from reference TRBV19 and TRBJ2-7): DGGITQSPKYLFRKEGQNVTLSCEQNLNHDAMYWYRQDPGQGLRLIYYSQIVNDFQKGDIAEGYSVSREKKESFPLTVTSAQKNPTAFYLCASSIVPSGPHPDEQYFGPGTRLTVT.

The chain uses TRBV11-2 and TRBJ2-7; 10 positions match TRBD2. The CDR3 runs to 19 residues. V shed 0 bases and J 1 base; nucleotides not matched to a gene: 12. Germline CDR1 SGHAT, CDR2 FQNNGV. CDR3 sequence: CASSLDVVAGGPLSYEQYV. As DNA, the CDR3 is TGTGCCAGCAGCTTAGATGTAGTAGCGGGAGGCCCGCTTTCCTACGAGCAGTACGTC.

This clone appeared once. V usage is TRBV5-4 and J usage is TRBJ2-3; a weak D match, TRBD1 (6 bases). CDR1 and CDR2 (germline): SGHNT, YYREEE (reference sequence). Between the trimmed V and J ends, which lost 4 bases and 5 bases, there was a span of 17 bases. The CDR3 has 15 residues. The CDR3 loop reads CASSQYTGIRDTQYF. The CDR3 bases are TGTGCCAGCAGCCAATATACAGGGATTAGAGATACGCAGTATTTT.

The V and J genes are TRBV7-9 and TRBJ2-2; D is unclear. The CDR3 sequence is 14 residues long. Germline V gives CDR1 SEHNR, CDR2 FQNEAQ (reference sequence). V dropped 5 bases and J dropped 6 bases, with 13 bases sitting between them. The CDR3 sequence: CASSDRYRSGELFF. As DNA, the CDR3 is TGTGCCAGCAGCGACCGGTATAGGTCCGGGGAGCTGTTTTTT.

V gene TRBV18 combines with J gene TRBJ2-3; D remains ambiguous. Looked up from germline, CDR1 is KGHSH and CDR2 is LQKENI. The length of the CDR3 is 14 residues. The V end was cut by 0 bases, the J end by 4 bases, with 8 bases between. The CDR3 region has the DNA TGTGCCAGCTCACCACCTGGGCTGTCAGATACGCAGTATTTT. This gives the protein CASSPPGLSDTQYF.

This clone was observed a handful of times. This sequence joins TRBV2 and TRBJ2-7; D ambiguous. The CDR3 is 14 residues long. CDR1 is SNHLY and CDR2 is FYNNEI in the germline V gene. Trimming took 6 bases from V and 2 from J, leaving 14 bases between them. The DNA of the CDR3 is TGTGCCAGCAGCCAGGCGGAGTTAACCTACGAGCAGTACTTC. The encoded protein is CASSQAELTYEQYF.

The chain is built from TRBV2 and TRBJ1-1; no firm D call. The CDR3 totals 13 residues. V lost 9 bases and J 1 base, leaving 12 bases between the germline ends. Germline-derived CDR1 and CDR2 are SNHLY and FYNNEI. The CDR3 nucleotides read TGTGCCAGTGCACGGCGGGCGAACACTGAAGCTTTCTTT. Its protein is CASARRANTEAFF.

This clone occurred a few times. V and J are TRBV19 and TRBJ1-1, with D possibly matching TRBD1 (6 bases). Germline values: CDR1 LNHDA, CDR2 SQIVND (reference sequence). This CDR3 has 13 residues. V was cut by 10 bases and J by 2 bases, with 14 bases left in between. CDR3 DNA sequence: TGTGCCACCTCCGGGACACCAAACACTGAAGCTTTCTTT. Translation: CATSGTPNTEAFF.

This clone was detected once. V usage is TRBV5-5 and J usage is TRBJ1-1; tentatively, D is TRBD1 (6 bases). This CDR3 is 16 amino acids long. The germline V gene has CDR1 SGHKS and CDR2 YYEKEE (reference sequence). The V end lost 4 bases, the J end lost 1 base, and 17 bases lay between the germline ends. This chain's CDR3 is CASSRGPRWENTEAFF. The DNA of the CDR3 is TGTGCCAGCAGCCGGGGGCCTCGGTGGGAGAACACTGAAGCTTTCTTT.

This clone has only a few counts. The CDR3 bases are TGTGCCAGTCAGGGAAGCTCCTACGAGCAGTACGTC. Its translation is CASQGSSYEQYV. J is TRBJ2-7 and V is TRBV9, with D possibly being TRBD1 (5 bases). From germline, CDR1 is SGDLS and CDR2 YYNGEE. The CDR3 has 12 residues. Trimming took off 8 bases at V and 0 bases at J, with 9 bases between the two ends.

The chain combines TRBV28 with TRBJ2-5, with 9 positions matching TRBD2. The CDR3 runs to 13 residues. Germline values: CDR1 MDHEN, CDR2 SYDVKM. V was pared by 10 bases and J by 7 bases, with 10 bases of the junction left unmatched. The CDR3 reads CATWTSARSTQYF. The CDR3 DNA reads TGTGCCACCTGGACTAGCGCAAGATCGACCCAGTACTTC.